What follows are 9 T cell receptor beta chains derived from one specimen sequenced in a study of cytomegalovirus exposure and HLA in healthy donors. The PCR used 60 Vbeta and 13 Jbeta primers. Assay: immunoSEQ multiplex PCR; the TCRdb copy retains only in-frame clones and omits some. The top ten clones hold 16% of a sample with some 110,000 clones, approximately 79% of them seen once. Sequencing was performed on PBMCs. The receptors originated from a man aged 50-60 years in good health and CMV-seropositive.

CDR3 amino acids: CASSSGGPGEQFF. DNA of the CDR3: TGTGCCAGCAGTTCGGGGGGGCCCGGTGAGCAGTTCTTC. V gene TRBV6-5 combines with J gene TRBJ2-1, with 8 nucleotides matching TRBD2. The germline V gene encodes CDR1 MNHEY and CDR2 SVGAGI. The V segment lost 4 bases and the J segment 9 bases; nucleotides outside the gene matches: 5. This CDR3 has 13 amino acids.

On this clone: This sample includes further DNA sequences coding for the same CDR3. This chain uses TRBV5-1 with TRBJ2-7, with 8 bases identical to TRBD2. The CDR3 length is 13 residues. The germline V gene encodes CDR1 SGHRS and CDR2 YFSETQ. V gave up 2 bases and J gave up 6 bases; unmatched junction bases: 4. Written as DNA, the CDR3 is TGCGCCAGCAGCTTAGAAGCGGGAGCCGAGCAGTACTTC. Translating gives CASSLEAGAEQYF.

The CDR3 sequence is CASSLRQGASGEQYF. DNA of the CDR3: TGTGCCAGCAGCCTGCGACAGGGGGCTTCGGGGGAGCAGTACTTC. The chain uses TRBV4-2 and TRBJ2-7; 10 nucleotides match TRBD1. Germline CDR1 is LGHNA and CDR2 is YNFKEQ. J gave up 7 bases and V 4 bases, and 10 bases lay outside the gene matches. The CDR3 has 15 residues.

V and J are TRBV6-1 and TRBJ1-6; TRBD1 is a possible D gene (5 bases). The V gene lost 4 bases and the J gene lost 0 bases, with 10 bases spanning the gap. The CDR3 contains 16 residues. CDR1 is MNHNS and CDR2 is SASEGT in the germline V gene. In DNA form, the CDR3 reads TGTGCCAGCAGTGGGGGGGGTGACTCCTATAATTCACCCCTCCACTTT. Translating gives CASSGGGDSYNSPLHF.

This clone was found once. The chain combines TRBV7-9 with TRBJ2-6; 9 bases are a match to TRBD1. This CDR3 contains 18 residues. V was pared by 3 bases and J by 1 base, with 7 bases of the junction left unmatched. Germline V gives CDR1 SEHNR, CDR2 FQNEAQ (reference sequence). CDR3 in amino acids: CASSFPGQGMSGANVLTF. The CDR3 DNA reads as TGTGCCAGCAGCTTCCCGGGACAGGGAATGTCTGGGGCCAACGTCCTGACTTTC.

The rearrangement uses TRBV6-1 and TRBJ1-3, with D possibly being TRBD1 (5 bases). Between the trimmed V and J ends, which lost 0 bases and 0 bases, there was a span of 9 bases. Germline CDR1 is MNHNS and CDR2 is SASEGT. CDR3 size: 16 residues. CDR3 DNA sequence: TGTGCCAGCAGTGAAGCTCCAGGGAACTCTGGAAACACCATATATTTT. Its protein is CASSEAPGNSGNTIYF.

CDR3 in amino acids: CASSLASSSRGQDQPQHF. For the CDR3, the DNA is TGTGCCAGCAGCTTAGCGAGCTCGTCCCGCGGACAGGATCAGCCCCAGCATTTT. The V and J genes are TRBV7-9 and TRBJ1-5; 7 bases match TRBD1. Per the germline V gene, CDR1 is SEHNR and CDR2 is FQNEAQ (reference sequence). The length of the CDR3 is 18 residues. V shed 0 bases and J 5 bases; nucleotides not matched to a gene: 13.

This chain uses TRBV2 with TRBJ1-4; D remains ambiguous. The CDR3 consists of 13 residues. Between the trimmed V and J ends, which lost 3 bases and 6 bases, there was a span of 8 bases. Germline V CDR1 and CDR2: SNHLY, FYNNEI. The CDR3 region is CASSEELDEKLFF. The CDR3, as DNA: TGTGCCAGCAGTGAGGAGTTGGATGAAAAACTGTTTTTT.

The chain links TRBV28 to TRBJ2-2; maybe TRBD1 (6 bases). In germline, CDR1 is MDHEN, CDR2 SYDVKM. The CDR3 spans 16 residues. The V end was cut by 6 bases, the J end by 8 bases, with 22 bases between. CDR3: CASRTGGLAPLGELFF. DNA for the CDR3: TGTGCCAGCAGGACAGGAGGCCTAGCCCCTTTGGGGGAGCTGTTTTTT.